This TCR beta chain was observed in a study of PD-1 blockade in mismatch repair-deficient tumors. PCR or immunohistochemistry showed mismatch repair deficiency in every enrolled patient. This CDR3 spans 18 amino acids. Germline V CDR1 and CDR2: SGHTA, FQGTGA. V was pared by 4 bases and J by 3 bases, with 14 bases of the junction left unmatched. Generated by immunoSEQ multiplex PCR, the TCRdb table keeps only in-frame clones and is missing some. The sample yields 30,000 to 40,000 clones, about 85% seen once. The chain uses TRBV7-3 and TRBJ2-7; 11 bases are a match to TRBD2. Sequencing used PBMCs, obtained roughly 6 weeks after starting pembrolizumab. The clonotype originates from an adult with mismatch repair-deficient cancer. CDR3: CASSSSSTLAGGFYEQYF. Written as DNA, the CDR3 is TGTGCCAGCAGCTCCTCGTCCACTCTAGCGGGAGGTTTCTACGAGCAGTACTTC.